This is a list of T cell receptor beta chains from one sample in a study of blood T cell repertoires in COVID-19. Method: immunoSEQ multiplex PCR; TCRdb's copy keeps in-frame clones and lacks some. The sample carries about 26,000 clones, more than 75% recorded once. The sequenced sample was peripheral blood. The receptors here all came from a human donor in a cohort sampled during active COVID-19. The donor label of this sample is uncertain. CDR3s include the opening cysteine and the closing phenylalanine or tryptophan. The D gene is left open where the match is weak. The size of a clone is reported for some rows only, either as once, few or many, or as a class for expanded clones.

clone_size: .
v_call: TRBV7-8
j_call: TRBJ2-3
d_call: .
cdr3_aa: CASSVDRPSGTDTQYF
cdr3_nt: TGTGCCAGCAGCGTGGACAGACCCTCGGGCACAGATACGCAGTATTTT

clone_size: .
v_call: TRBV4-2
j_call: TRBJ1-1
d_call: .
cdr3_aa: CASSQVSVTAEGVQAFF
cdr3_nt: TGTGCCAGCAGCCAAGTTAGTGTTACGGCGGAAGGCGTGCAAGCTTTCTTT

clone_size: .
v_call: TRBV19
j_call: TRBJ1-5
d_call: TRBD1
cdr3_aa: CASSIADRVGNQPQHF
cdr3_nt: TGTGCCAGTAGTATAGCCGACAGGGTAGGTAATCAGCCCCAGCATTTT

clone_size: .
v_call: TRBV10-3
j_call: TRBJ1-1
d_call: TRBD1
cdr3_aa: CAISIAGTGNVAFF
cdr3_nt: TGTGCCATCTCGATAGCCGGGACAGGGAATGTAGCTTTCTTT

clone_size: .
v_call: TRBV7-3
j_call: TRBJ2-7
d_call: TRBD2
cdr3_aa: CASSPGRDGEQYF
cdr3_nt: TGTGCCAGCAGCCCAGGGAGGGACGGGGAGCAGTACTTC

clone_size: .
v_call: TRBV27
j_call: TRBJ2-7
d_call: .
cdr3_aa: CASSLFTDSYEQYF
cdr3_nt: TGTGCCAGCAGTTTATTTACAGACTCCTACGAGCAGTACTTC

clone_size: few
v_call: TRBV5-8
j_call: TRBJ2-2
d_call: TRBD1
cdr3_aa: CASSQRQGLVGELFF
cdr3_nt: TGTGCCAGCAGCCAACGACAGGGATTGGTCGGGGAGCTGTTTTTT

clone_size: .
v_call: TRBV23-1
j_call: TRBJ2-5
d_call: TRBD2
cdr3_aa: CASSQSVPRGGPYQETQYF
cdr3_nt: TGCGCCAGCAGTCAATCGGTCCCACGGGGGGGGCCGTACCAAGAGACCCAGTACTTC

clone_size: .
v_call: TRBV7-2
j_call: TRBJ1-5
d_call: .
cdr3_aa: CASSFSGQPQHF
cdr3_nt: TGTGCCAGCAGCTTTTCGGGACAGCCCCAGCATTTT

clone_size: .
v_call: TRBV4-1
j_call: TRBJ1-2
d_call: TRBD1
cdr3_aa: CASSQLDRGVVLGYTF
cdr3_nt: TGCGCCAGCAGCCAACTGGACAGGGGGGTAGTTCTTGGCTACACCTTC

clone_size: .
v_call: TRBV4-1
j_call: TRBJ1-1
d_call: .
cdr3_aa: CASSLGDNLGVTEAFF
cdr3_nt: TGCGCCAGCAGCCTAGGGGACAACCTTGGGGTCACTGAAGCTTTCTTT

clone_size: .
v_call: TRBV7-2
j_call: TRBJ1-5
d_call: .
cdr3_aa: CASSLRVGQPQHF
cdr3_nt: TGTGCCAGCAGCTTGAGGGTGGGGCAGCCCCAGCATTTT

clone_size: .
v_call: TRBV10-1
j_call: TRBJ1-4
d_call: .
cdr3_aa: CASNRSTTTNEKLFF
cdr3_nt: TGCGCCAGCAATAGGTCGACAACAACTAATGAAAAACTGTTTTTT

clone_size: .
v_call: TRBV2
j_call: TRBJ1-6
d_call: .
cdr3_aa: CASSEQGRNNSPLHF
cdr3_nt: TGTGCCAGCAGTGAACAGGGGCGCAATAATTCACCCCTCCACTTT

clone_size: .
v_call: TRBV3-1/TRBV3-2
j_call: TRBJ2-7
d_call: .
cdr3_aa: CASSQEGGNEQYF
cdr3_nt: TGTGCCAGCAGCCAAGAAGGGGGAAACGAGCAGTACTTC

clone_size: .
v_call: TRBV6-6
j_call: TRBJ1-1
d_call: .
cdr3_aa: CASSDTGVNTEAFF
cdr3_nt: TGTGCCAGCAGCGACACAGGAGTAAACACTGAAGCTTTCTTT

clone_size: .
v_call: TRBV18
j_call: TRBJ1-1
d_call: TRBD1
cdr3_aa: CASSPTGTENTEAFF
cdr3_nt: TGTGCCAGCTCACCAACCGGGACAGAAAACACTGAAGCTTTCTTT

clone_size: .
v_call: TRBV5-6
j_call: TRBJ1-2
d_call: TRBD1
cdr3_aa: CASSAAGTGGLGGYTF
cdr3_nt: TGTGCCAGCAGCGCTGCCGGGACAGGGGGCTTGGGTGGCTACACCTTC

clone_size: .
v_call: TRBV11-1
j_call: TRBJ1-3
d_call: .
cdr3_aa: CASSQERSGNTIYF
cdr3_nt: TGTGCCAGCAGCCAGGAACGCTCTGGAAACACCATATATTTT

clone_size: .
v_call: TRBV18
j_call: TRBJ1-2
d_call: .
cdr3_aa: CASSQRDKNYGYTF
cdr3_nt: TGTGCCAGCTCCCAAAGAGACAAGAACTATGGCTACACCTTC

clone_size: .
v_call: TRBV10-3
j_call: TRBJ1-6
d_call: TRBD1
cdr3_aa: CAISESGDSFLSLHF
cdr3_nt: TGTGCCATCAGTGAGTCAGGGGACAGTTTTTTATCCCTCCACTTT

clone_size: .
v_call: TRBV3-1/TRBV3-2
j_call: TRBJ2-3
d_call: .
cdr3_aa: CASSQPPGTQYF
cdr3_nt: TGTGCCAGCAGCCAACCGCCCGGTACGCAGTATTTT

clone_size: .
v_call: TRBV7-3
j_call: TRBJ2-7
d_call: .
cdr3_aa: CASSLPGTNDLGQYF
cdr3_nt: TGTGCCAGCAGCCTGCCCGGGACAAATGATTTAGGGCAGTACTTC

clone_size: .
v_call: TRBV28
j_call: TRBJ1-5
d_call: .
cdr3_aa: CASSNNQPQHF
cdr3_nt: TGTGCCAGCAGCAATAATCAGCCCCAGCATTTT

clone_size: .
v_call: TRBV27
j_call: TRBJ1-5
d_call: .
cdr3_aa: CASSPIQGVSNQPQHF
cdr3_nt: TGTGCCAGCAGTCCCATCCAGGGTGTGAGCAATCAGCCCCAGCATTTT